The clone carrying this T cell receptor (beta chain) turned up a few times. Its antigen is unknown. V lost 3 bases and J 7 bases, leaving 7 bases between the germline ends. CDR3 length equals 11 residues. The entry originates in a study of vaccination effects on CD4 cells after COVID-19. Study-wide background: Researchers reported culturing over 1.5 million PBMC in each well, adding about 11 IU/ml IL-2 and roughly 10 ug/ml peptides.

The authors isolated CD4+ T cells after around 11 days of culture. Vaccinees lacked prior SARS-CoV-2 infection and tested negative for nucleocapsid antibodies. Researchers swapped half the medium for IL-2 medium on both days 3 and 7. Libraries were prepared by immunoSEQ multiplex PCR; TCRdb keeps only in-frame clonotypes and omits some of them. The data contain about 37,000 clones, about 70% of them seen just once; the ten biggest clones take up 3%. Study results and caveats: Clones that were induced by infection or by vaccine showed marked contraction late after vaccination.

The sample consisted of CD4+ T cells from PBMCs cultured without peptide, taken before COVID-19 vaccination. This sequence was found in a human donor who received a COVID-19 vaccine. V gene TRBV12-3 or TRBV12-4 combines with J gene TRBJ2-7; D is ambiguous. The CDR3 region has the DNA TGTGCCAGCAGTTTTGGTTGGGAGCAGTACTTC. Translating it yields CASSFGWEQYF.